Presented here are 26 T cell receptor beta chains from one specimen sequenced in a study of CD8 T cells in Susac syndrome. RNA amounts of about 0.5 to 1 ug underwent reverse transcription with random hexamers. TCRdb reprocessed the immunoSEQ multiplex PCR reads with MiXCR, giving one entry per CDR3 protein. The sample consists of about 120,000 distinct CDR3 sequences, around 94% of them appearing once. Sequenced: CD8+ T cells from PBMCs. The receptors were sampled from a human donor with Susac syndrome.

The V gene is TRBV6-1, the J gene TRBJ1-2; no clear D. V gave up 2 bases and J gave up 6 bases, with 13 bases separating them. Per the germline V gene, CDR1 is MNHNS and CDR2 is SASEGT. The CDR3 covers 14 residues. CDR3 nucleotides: TGTGCCAGCAGTGAATTCATGGCAGGACATGGCTACACCTTC. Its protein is CASSEFMAGHGYTF.

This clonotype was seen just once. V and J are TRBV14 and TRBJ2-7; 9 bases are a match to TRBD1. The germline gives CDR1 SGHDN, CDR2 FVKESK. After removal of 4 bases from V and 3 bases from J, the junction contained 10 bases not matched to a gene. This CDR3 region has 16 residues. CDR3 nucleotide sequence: TGTGCCAGCAGCCGGTTTACGGGACAGGGTCTCTACGAGCAGTACTTC. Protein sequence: CASSRFTGQGLYEQYF.

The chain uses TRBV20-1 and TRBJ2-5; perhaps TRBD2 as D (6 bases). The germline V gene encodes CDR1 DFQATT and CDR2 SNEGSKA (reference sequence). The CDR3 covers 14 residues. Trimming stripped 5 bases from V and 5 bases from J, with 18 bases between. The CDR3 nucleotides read TGCAGTGCTCAGACGGGACTGCCTGGCGAGACCCAGTACTTC. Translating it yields CSAQTGLPGETQYF.

DNA for the CDR3: TGTGCCAGCAGCCAAAGATCGGGACAGGGGAAGGTCTACAATGAGCAGTTCTTC. It specifies CASSQRSGQGKVYNEQFF. The gene calls are TRBV3-1 and TRBJ2-1, with 10 bases matching TRBD1. The CDR3 extends over 18 amino acids. V shed 2 bases and J 3 bases; nucleotides not matched to a gene: 10. Germline V CDR1 and CDR2: LGHDT, YNNKEL (reference sequence).

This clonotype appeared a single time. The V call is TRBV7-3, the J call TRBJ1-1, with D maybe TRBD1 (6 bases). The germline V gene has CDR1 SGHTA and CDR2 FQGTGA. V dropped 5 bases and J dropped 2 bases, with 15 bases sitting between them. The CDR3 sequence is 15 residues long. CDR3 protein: CASSAIGGGNTEAFF. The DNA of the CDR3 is TGTGCCAGCAGCGCCATAGGAGGGGGAAACACTGAAGCTTTCTTT.

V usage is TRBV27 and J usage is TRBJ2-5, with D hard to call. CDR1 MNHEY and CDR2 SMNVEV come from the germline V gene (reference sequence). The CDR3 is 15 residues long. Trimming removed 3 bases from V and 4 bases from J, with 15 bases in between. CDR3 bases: TGTGCCAGCAGTTTGGCCCTGGACGGCCCAGAGACCCAGTACTTC. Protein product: CASSLALDGPETQYF.

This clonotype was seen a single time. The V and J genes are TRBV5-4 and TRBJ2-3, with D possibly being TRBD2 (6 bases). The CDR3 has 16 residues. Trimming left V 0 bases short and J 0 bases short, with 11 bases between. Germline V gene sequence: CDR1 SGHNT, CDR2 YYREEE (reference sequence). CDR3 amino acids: CASSLGISGSTDTQYF. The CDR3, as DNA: TGTGCCAGCAGCTTGGGGATTAGCGGAAGCACAGATACGCAGTATTTT.

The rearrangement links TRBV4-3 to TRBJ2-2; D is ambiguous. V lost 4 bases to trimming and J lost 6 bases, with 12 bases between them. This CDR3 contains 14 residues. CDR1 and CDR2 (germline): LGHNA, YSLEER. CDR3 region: CASSPKESSGELFF. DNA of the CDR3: TGCGCCAGCAGCCCTAAGGAGAGTTCCGGGGAGCTGTTTTTT.

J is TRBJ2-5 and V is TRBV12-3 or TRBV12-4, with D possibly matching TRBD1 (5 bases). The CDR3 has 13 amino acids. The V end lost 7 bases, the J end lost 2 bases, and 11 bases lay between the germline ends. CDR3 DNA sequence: TGTGCCAGCACTACGGCAGGGCAAGAGACCCAGTACTTC. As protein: CASTTAGQETQYF.

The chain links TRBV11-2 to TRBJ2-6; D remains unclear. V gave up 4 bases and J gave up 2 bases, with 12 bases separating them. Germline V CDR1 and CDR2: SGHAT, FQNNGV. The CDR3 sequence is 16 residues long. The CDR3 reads CASSSENLAGANVLTF. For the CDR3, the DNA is TGTGCCAGCAGCTCCGAAAACTTGGCTGGGGCCAACGTCCTGACTTTC.

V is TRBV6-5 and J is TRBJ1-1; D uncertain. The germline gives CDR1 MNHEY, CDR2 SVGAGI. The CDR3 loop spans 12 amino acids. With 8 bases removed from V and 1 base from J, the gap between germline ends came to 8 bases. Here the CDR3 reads CASREGNTEAFF. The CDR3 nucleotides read TGTGCCAGCCGAGAGGGGAACACTGAAGCTTTCTTT.

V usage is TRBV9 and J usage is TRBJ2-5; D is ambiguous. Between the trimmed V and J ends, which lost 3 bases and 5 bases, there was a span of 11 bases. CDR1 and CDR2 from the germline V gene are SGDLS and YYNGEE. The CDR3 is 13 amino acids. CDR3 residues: CASSGINGETQYF. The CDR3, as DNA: TGTGCCAGCAGCGGAATAAACGGGGAGACCCAGTACTTC.

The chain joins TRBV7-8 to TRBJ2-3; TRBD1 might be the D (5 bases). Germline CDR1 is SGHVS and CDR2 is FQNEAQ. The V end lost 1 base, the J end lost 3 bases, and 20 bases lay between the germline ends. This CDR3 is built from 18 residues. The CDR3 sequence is CASSLGFPGMESTDTQYF. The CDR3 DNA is TGTGCCAGCAGCTTAGGTTTTCCAGGGATGGAGTCGACAGATACGCAGTATTTT.

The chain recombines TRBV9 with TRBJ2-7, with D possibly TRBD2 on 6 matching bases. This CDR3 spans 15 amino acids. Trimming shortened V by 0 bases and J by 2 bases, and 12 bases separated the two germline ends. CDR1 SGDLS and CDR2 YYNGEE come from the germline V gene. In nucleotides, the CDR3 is TGTGCCAGCAGCGTAGATGGGACTTCAACCTACGAGCAGTACTTC. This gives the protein CASSVDGTSTYEQYF. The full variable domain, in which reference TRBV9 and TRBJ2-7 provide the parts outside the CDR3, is DSGVTQTPKHLITATGQRVTLRCSPRSGDLSVYWYQQSLDQGLQFLIQYYNGEERAKGNILERFSAQQFPDLHSELNLSSLELGDSALYFCASSVDGTSTYEQYFGPGTRLTVT.

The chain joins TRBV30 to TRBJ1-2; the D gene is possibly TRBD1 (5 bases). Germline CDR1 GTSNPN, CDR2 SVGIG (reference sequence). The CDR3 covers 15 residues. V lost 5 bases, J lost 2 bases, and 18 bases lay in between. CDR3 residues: CAWLGGVDENYGYTF. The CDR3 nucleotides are TGTGCCTGGCTGGGGGGGGTGGACGAGAACTATGGCTACACCTTC.

CDR3 protein: CASKYPGYNEKLFF. CDR3 sequence (DNA): TGTGCCAGCAAGTATCCGGGATATAATGAAAAACTGTTTTTT. This rearrangement joins TRBV2 to TRBJ1-4; no firm D call. CDR3 length: 14 residues. Germline V gene data show CDR1 as SNHLY and CDR2 as FYNNEI. The germline V and J ends were trimmed by 7 bases and 4 bases, with 13 bases remaining between them.

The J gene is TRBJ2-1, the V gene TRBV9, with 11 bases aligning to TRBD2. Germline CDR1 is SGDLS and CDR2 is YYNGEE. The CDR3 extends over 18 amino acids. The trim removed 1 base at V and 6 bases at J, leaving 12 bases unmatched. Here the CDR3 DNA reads TGTGCCAGCAGCGTAACTTTTGGTGGGCTAGCGGGGGGCAATGAGCAGTTCTTC. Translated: CASSVTFGGLAGGNEQFF.

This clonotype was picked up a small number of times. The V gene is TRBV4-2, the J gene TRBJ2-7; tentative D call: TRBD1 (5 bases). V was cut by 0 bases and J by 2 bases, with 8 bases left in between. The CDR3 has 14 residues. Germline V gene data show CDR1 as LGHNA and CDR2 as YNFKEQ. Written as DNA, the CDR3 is TGTGCCAGCAGCCAAGATCTAGGGGCCTACGAGCAGTACTTC. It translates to CASSQDLGAYEQYF.

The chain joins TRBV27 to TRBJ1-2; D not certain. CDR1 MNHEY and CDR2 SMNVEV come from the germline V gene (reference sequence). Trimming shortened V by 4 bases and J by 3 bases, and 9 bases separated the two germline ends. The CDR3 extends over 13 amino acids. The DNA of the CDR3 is TGTGCCAGCAGTTCGGACGGGTACTATGGCTACACCTTC. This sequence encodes CASSSDGYYGYTF.

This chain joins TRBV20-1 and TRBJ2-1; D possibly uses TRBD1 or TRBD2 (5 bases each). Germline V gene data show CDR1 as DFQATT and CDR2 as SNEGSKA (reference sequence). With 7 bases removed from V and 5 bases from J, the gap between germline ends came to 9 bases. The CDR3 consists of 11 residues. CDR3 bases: TGCAGTGGGGACCACCACAATGAGCAGTTCTTC. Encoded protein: CSGDHHNEQFF.

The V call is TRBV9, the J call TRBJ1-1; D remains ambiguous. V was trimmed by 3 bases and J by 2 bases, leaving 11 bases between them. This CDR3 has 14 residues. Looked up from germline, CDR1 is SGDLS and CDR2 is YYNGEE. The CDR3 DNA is TGTGCCAGCAGCGGACCGGACCTTAACACTGAAGCTTTCTTT. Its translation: CASSGPDLNTEAFF.

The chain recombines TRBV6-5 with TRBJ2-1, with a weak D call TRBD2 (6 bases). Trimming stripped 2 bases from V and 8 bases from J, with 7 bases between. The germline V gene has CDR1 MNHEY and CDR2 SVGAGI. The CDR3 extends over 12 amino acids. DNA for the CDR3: TGTGCCAGCAGTTACCCGGGGGATGAGCAGTTCTTC. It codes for CASSYPGDEQFF.

In DNA form, the CDR3 reads TGTGCCAGCAGCCGCGAGCGGGACCCCTACGAGCAGTACTTC. It codes for CASSRERDPYEQYF. The gene calls are TRBV5-6 and TRBJ2-7; 7 bases agree with TRBD2. J gave up 2 bases and V 4 bases, and 6 bases lay outside the gene matches. The CDR3 consists of 14 residues. Germline V lookup: CDR1 SGHDT, CDR2 YYEEEE.

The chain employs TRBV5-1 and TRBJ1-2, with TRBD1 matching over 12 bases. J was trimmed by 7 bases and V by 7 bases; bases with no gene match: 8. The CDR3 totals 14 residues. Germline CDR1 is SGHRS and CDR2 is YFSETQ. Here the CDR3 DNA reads TGCGCCAGCTTCCCGGGACAGGGGGCGCCTGGCTACACCTTC. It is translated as CASFPGQGAPGYTF.

The CDR3 DNA sequence: TGCAGTGCTTCCCGGGACAGGGGGGGCAATCAGCCCCAGCATTTT. This codes for CSASRDRGGNQPQHF. The V and J genes are TRBV20-1 and TRBJ1-5; 11 bases are a match to TRBD1. CDR3 size: 15 residues. The junction had 5 bases not matched to a gene; V was cut back by 5 bases and J by 2 bases. CDR1 is DFQATT, CDR2 SNEGSKA, per germline (reference sequence).

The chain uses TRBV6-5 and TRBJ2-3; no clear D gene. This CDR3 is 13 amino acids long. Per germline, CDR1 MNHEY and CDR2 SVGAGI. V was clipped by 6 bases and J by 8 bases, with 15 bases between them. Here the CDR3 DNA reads TGTGCCAGCAGCGGTAGGACCCCAGCTACGCAGTATTTT. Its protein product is CASSGRTPATQYF.